This is a list of T cell receptor beta chains from one sample in a study of T cell responses to AZD1222 COVID-19 vaccine. The protocol was immunoSEQ multiplex PCR, while the TCRdb copy is restricted to in-frame clones and leaves out a portion. This sample has around 200,000 clones, with 80% to 95% found just once. Source: peripheral blood, taken on day 0 of AZD1222 vaccination. Receptor source: an adult in good health. Both conserved end residues are part of each CDR3. A row's size may be missing; if present it is once, few, many or a size class.

J,size,V,CDR3
TRBJ2-3,NA,TRBV19,CASHTGQGTLSTYF
TRBJ1-1,NA,TRBV6-5,CASSWVPGENTEAFF
TRBJ1-3,NA,TRBV6-6,CASSSSSISGNTIYF
TRBJ1-1,NA,TRBV6-5,CASSVTVNTEAFF
TRBJ1-2,NA,TRBV19,CASSRSGPNYGYTF
TRBJ2-7,NA,TRBV5-1,CASSFSLQNEQYF
TRBJ2-7,NA,TRBV5-4,CASSLQQGRNEQYF
TRBJ2-2,few,TRBV7-9,CASSLGVGELFF
TRBJ2-3,NA,TRBV3-1/TRBV3-2,CASSLRAGYTDTQYF
TRBJ1-4,NA,TRBV19,CASSWGNTLFF
TRBJ1-2,NA,TRBV19,CASSPQGEYYGYTF
TRBJ1-2,NA,TRBV3-1/TRBV3-2,CASRRQGAIGYGYTF
TRBJ1-1,once,TRBV5-1,CASSERTGLPSDTEAFF
TRBJ1-3,NA,TRBV7-9,CASSLVLAAGNTIYF
TRBJ2-7,NA,TRBV29-1,CSVEEGLLHAYEQYF
TRBJ1-1,NA,TRBV12-3/TRBV12-4,CASSGQGRAFF
TRBJ2-3,NA,TRBV25-1,CASSESGSGNTDTQYF
TRBJ1-3,NA,TRBV9,CASSVGQSFSGNTIYF
TRBJ2-3,NA,TRBV10-1,CASSGDRGNTDTQYF
TRBJ1-2,NA,TRBV7-8,CASSLGGGLYTF
TRBJ1-1,NA,TRBV12-1,CASSFDWGSIQGTEAFF
TRBJ2-7,once,TRBV5-1,CASSLAGAGGPYEQYF
TRBJ1-2,NA,TRBV18,CASSPVGGKDF
TRBJ1-4,NA,TRBV15,CATSRGRTGPNEKLFF
TRBJ2-1,NA,TRBV25-1,CASSYSGSGGEQFF
TRBJ2-1,NA,TRBV29-1,CSVEDLKGLSYNEQFF
TRBJ1-6,NA,TRBV18,CASSRSRDKNNSPLHF
TRBJ1-2,NA,TRBV30,CACSETVYYGYTF